The 2 T cell receptor beta chains reported below all come from one sample, sequenced in a study of blood T cells in healthy people across ages. Through a sample-barcoded 5' primer and a J-beta primer mix, a second PCR was run for about 6 to 11 cycles. A single record per CDR3 protein comes from TCRdb applying MiXCR to the 5' RACE reads. The sample consists of 760,000 or so distinct CDR3 sequences, roughly 25% of them appearing once. The same sample was also studied in work on T cells of mothers and their children.

Sequencing was done on a sample of blood. The receptors originated from a boy aged 10-17 years in good health.

On this clonotype itself: At one end, the junction sequence differs from germline, possibly due to a read error. The V gene is TRBV7-6, the J gene TRBJ2-5; D perhaps matches TRBD2 (5 bases). This CDR3 has 16 residues. Looked up from germline, CDR1 is SGHVS and CDR2 is FNYEAQ. CDR3 nucleotide sequence: TGTACCAGCAGCTTTCGAAAGGGCGAGGGTGGGAAGACCCAGTACTTC. It yields the protein CTSSFRKGEGGKTQYF.

This clonotype was detected only a few times. V gene TRBV29-1 combines with J gene TRBJ2-5; 10 nucleotides align to TRBD1. The end of the DNA fits TRBJ2-7 better, so the J call may be wrong. The CDR3 length is 13 residues. Germline V gives CDR1 SQVTM, CDR2 ANQGSEA. CDR3 region: CSVGQGFSYEQYF. Written as DNA, the CDR3 is TGCAGCGTGGGACAGGGGTTTTCCTACGAGCAGTACTTC.